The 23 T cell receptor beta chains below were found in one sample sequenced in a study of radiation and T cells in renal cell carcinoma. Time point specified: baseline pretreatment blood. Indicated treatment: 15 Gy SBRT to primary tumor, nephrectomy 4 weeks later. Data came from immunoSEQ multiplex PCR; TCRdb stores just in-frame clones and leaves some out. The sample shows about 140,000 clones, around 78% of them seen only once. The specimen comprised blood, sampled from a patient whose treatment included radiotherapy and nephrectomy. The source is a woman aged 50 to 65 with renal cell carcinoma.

CDR3 protein: CASSLVAQSDADTQYF. The CDR3 DNA reads TGCGCCAGCAGCTTGGTGGCCCAATCCGACGCAGATACGCAGTATTTT. The rearrangement links TRBV5-1 to TRBJ2-3; D is unresolved. CDR3 size: 16 residues. Trimming removed 0 bases at V and 4 bases at J, with 15 bases between. The germline V gene has CDR1 SGHRS and CDR2 YFSETQ.

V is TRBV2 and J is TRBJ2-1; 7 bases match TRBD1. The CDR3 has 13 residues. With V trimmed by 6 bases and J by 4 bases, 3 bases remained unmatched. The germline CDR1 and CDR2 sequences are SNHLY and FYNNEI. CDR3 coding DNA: TGTGCCAGCAGGGGGACAGTTTACAATGAGCAGTTCTTC. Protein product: CASRGTVYNEQFF.

The CDR3 DNA reads as TGTGCCTGGAGTAGAGGAGGAGAGGACACTGAAGCTTTCTTT. Protein product: CAWSRGGEDTEAFF. V is TRBV30 and J is TRBJ1-1; D unclear. The CDR3 runs to 14 residues. V was clipped by 2 bases and J by 3 bases, with 13 bases between them. Germline V gene sequence: CDR1 GTSNPN, CDR2 SVGIG (reference sequence).

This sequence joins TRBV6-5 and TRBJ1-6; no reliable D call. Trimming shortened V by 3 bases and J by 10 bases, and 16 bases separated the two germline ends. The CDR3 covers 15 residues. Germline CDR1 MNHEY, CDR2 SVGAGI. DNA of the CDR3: TGTGCCAGCAGTTATGAGGCAGGAATGGGGTCACCCCTCCACTTT. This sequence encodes CASSYEAGMGSPLHF.

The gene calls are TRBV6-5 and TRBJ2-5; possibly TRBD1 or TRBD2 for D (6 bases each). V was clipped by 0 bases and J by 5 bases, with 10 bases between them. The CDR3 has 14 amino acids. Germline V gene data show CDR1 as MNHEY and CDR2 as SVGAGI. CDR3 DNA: TGTGCCAGCAGTTACTCCCGGGGGCAGGAGACCCAGTACTTC. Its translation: CASSYSRGQETQYF.

This CDR3 is CASSLNGLKVHEQYF. The CDR3 bases are TGTGCCAGCAGCCTTAACGGACTGAAGGTCCACGAGCAGTACTTC. The chain carries TRBV7-2 and TRBJ2-7; a weak D match, TRBD2 (5 bases). CDR1 and CDR2 from the germline V gene are SGHTA and FQGNSA. Trimming took 5 bases from V and 5 from J, leaving 19 bases between them. CDR3 size: 15 residues.

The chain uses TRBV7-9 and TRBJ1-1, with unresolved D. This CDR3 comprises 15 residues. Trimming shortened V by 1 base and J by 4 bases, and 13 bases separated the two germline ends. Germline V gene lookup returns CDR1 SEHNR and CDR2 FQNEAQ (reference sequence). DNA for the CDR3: TGTGCCAGCAGCTTAGTGGGTGCCGGGAGCACTGAAGCTTTCTTT. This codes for CASSLVGAGSTEAFF.

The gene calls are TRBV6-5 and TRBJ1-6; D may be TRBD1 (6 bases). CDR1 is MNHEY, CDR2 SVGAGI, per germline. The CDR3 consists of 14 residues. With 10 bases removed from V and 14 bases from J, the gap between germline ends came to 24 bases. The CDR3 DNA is TGTGCCACCAGAACAGGGTCCCGATTCGAATCCCTCCACTTT. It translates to CATRTGSRFESLHF.

CDR3 nucleotide sequence: TGTGCCAGCAGTTTCTTAAATTCACCCCTCCACTTT. Translated, it gives CASSFLNSPLHF. This chain connects TRBV27 to TRBJ1-6; D gene uncertain. The ends were cut back, 3 bases at V and 7 bases at J, with 4 bases in the middle. CDR3 length: 12 amino acids. Per germline, CDR1 MNHEY and CDR2 SMNVEV (reference sequence).

The CDR3 protein is CASSPATGGDTGELFF. As DNA, the CDR3 is TGTGCCAGCTCACCAGCTACAGGGGGCGACACCGGGGAGCTGTTTTTT. The chain is built from TRBV18 and TRBJ2-2, with 9 bases fitting TRBD1. This CDR3 contains 16 residues. The V gene end was trimmed by 2 bases and the J gene end by 3 bases; junction bases not matched to a gene: 4. CDR1 and CDR2 (germline): KGHSH, LQKENI.

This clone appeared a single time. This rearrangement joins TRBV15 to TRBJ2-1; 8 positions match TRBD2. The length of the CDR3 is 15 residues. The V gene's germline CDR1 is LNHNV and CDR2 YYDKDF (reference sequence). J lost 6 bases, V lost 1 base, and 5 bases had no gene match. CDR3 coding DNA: TGTGCCACCAGCAGAGGACCCGGGACTAGCAATGAGCAGTTCTTC. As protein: CATSRGPGTSNEQFF.

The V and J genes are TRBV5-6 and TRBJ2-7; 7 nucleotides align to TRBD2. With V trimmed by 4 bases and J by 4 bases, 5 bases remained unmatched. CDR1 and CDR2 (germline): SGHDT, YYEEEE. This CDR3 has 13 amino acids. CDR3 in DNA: TGTGCCAGCAGCCGTGGGACTATTTACGAGCAGTACTTC. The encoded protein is CASSRGTIYEQYF.

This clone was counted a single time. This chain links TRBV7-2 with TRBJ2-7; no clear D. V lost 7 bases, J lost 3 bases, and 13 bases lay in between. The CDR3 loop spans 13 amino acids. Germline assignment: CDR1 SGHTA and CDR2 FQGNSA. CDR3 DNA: TGTGCCAGCACCCCCCCGGGTATCTACGAGCAGTACTTC. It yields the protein CASTPPGIYEQYF.

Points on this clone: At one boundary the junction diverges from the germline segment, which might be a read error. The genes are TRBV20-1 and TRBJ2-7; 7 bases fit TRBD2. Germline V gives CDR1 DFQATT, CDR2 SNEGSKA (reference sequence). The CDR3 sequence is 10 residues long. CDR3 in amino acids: CSAVGSGGGF. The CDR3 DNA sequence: TGCAGTGCCGTGGGCTCAGGCGGGGGTTTC.

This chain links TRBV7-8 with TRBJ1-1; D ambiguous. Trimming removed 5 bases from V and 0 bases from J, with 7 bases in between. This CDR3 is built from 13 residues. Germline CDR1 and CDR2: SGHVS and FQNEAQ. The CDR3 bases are TGTGCCAGCAGCAGAGTAATGAACACTGAAGCTTTCTTT. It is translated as CASSRVMNTEAFF.

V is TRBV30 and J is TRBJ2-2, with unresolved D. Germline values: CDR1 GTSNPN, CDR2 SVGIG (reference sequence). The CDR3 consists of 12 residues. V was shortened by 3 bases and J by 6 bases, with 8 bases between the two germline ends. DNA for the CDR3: TGTGCCTGGAGGCTTTTTGCCGGGGAGCTGTTTTTT. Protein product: CAWRLFAGELFF.

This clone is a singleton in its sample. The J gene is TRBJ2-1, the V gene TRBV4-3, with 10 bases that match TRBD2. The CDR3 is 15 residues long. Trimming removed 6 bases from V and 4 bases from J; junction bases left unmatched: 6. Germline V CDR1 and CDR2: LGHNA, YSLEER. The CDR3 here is CASSPGTSVYNEQFF. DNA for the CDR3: TGCGCCAGCAGTCCCGGGACTAGCGTATACAATGAGCAGTTCTTC.

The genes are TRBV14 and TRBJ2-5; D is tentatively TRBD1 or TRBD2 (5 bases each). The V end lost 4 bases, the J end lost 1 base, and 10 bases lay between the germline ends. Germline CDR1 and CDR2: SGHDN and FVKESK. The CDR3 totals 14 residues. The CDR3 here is CASSRGPLQETQYF. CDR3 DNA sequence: TGTGCCAGCAGCCGGGGACCGCTCCAAGAGACCCAGTACTTC.

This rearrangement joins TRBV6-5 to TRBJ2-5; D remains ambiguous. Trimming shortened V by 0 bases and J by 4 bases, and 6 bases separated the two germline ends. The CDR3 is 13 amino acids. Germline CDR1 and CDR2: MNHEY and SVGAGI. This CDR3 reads CASSYSIGETQYF. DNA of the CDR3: TGTGCCAGCAGTTACTCGATAGGAGAGACCCAGTACTTC.

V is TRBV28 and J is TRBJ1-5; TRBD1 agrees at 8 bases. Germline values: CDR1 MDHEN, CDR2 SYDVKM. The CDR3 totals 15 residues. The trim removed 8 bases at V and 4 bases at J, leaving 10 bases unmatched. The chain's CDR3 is CASRGQGRSNQPQHF. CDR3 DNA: TGTGCCAGCCGCGGACAGGGAAGATCGAATCAGCCCCAGCATTTT.

CDR3 sequence: CAWSAGTSGGYNEQFF. For the CDR3, the DNA is TGTGCCTGGAGCGCCGGGACTAGCGGGGGGTACAATGAGCAGTTCTTC. The chain uses TRBV30 and TRBJ2-1, with 15 bases aligning to TRBD2. The trim removed 3 bases at V and 4 bases at J, leaving 4 bases unmatched. The length of the CDR3 is 16 residues. CDR1 and CDR2 from the germline V gene are GTSNPN and SVGIG (reference sequence). The full variable domain, with the rest looked up from reference TRBV30 and TRBJ2-1, is SQTIHQWPATLVQPVGSPLSLECTVEGTSNPNLYWYRQAAGRGLQLLFYSVGIGQISSEVPQNLSASRPQDRQFILSSKKLLLSDSGFYLCAWSAGTSGGYNEQFFGPGTRLTVL.

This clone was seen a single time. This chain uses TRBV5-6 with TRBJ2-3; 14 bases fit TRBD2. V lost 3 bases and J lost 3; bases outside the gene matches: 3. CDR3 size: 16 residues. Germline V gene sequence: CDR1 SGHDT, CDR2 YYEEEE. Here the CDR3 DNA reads TGTGCCAGCAGCTCGGGACTAGCGGGAGTAACAGATACGCAGTATTTT. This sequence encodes CASSSGLAGVTDTQYF.

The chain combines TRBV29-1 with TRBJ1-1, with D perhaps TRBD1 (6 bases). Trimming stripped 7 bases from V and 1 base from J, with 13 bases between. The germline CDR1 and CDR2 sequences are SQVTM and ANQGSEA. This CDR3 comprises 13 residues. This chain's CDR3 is CSARQERNTEAFF. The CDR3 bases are TGCAGCGCCAGACAGGAAAGGAACACTGAAGCTTTCTTT.